A single sample gave rise to the 11 T cell receptor beta chains below, sequenced in a study of human T cells and chemical hapten exposure. TCRdb ran MiXCR on the RACE reads and lists one entry per CDR3 protein. The data contain 350,000 to 450,000 distinct CDR3 sequences, roughly 5% of them singletons. The time point denotes: pre-sensitization, week 0. Documented treatment: therapeutic diphenylcyclopropenone sensitization with weekly scalp DPC. Sample: whole blood, taken in connection with sensitization to the hapten diphenylcyclopropenone (DPC). The origin of the receptors is a woman aged 45-59 years with alopecia areata. Some clones in this sample may be carry-over from other donors' samples.

This clonotype was seen repeatedly, ten times or more. The chain carries TRBV12-3 or TRBV12-4 and TRBJ1-5; no firm D call. The V gene lost 0 bases and the J gene lost 11 bases, with 14 bases spanning the gap. The CDR3 loop spans 14 amino acids. The CDR3 is CASSLAGPSRTQHF. DNA for the CDR3: TGTGCCAGCAGTTTAGCCGGCCCCAGTAGGACCCAGCATTTT.

Many counts were recorded for this clonotype. The chain links TRBV28 to TRBJ2-1; D uncertain. The CDR3 sequence is 14 residues long. Germline-derived CDR1 and CDR2 are MDHEN and SYDVKM. V lost 6 bases to trimming and J lost 5 bases, with 14 bases between them. The CDR3 protein is CASRELGIDNEQFF. The CDR3 DNA sequence: TGTGCCAGCAGAGAGCTCGGAATTGACAATGAGCAGTTCTTC.

Ten or more counts support this clonotype. V and J are TRBV12-3 or TRBV12-4 and TRBJ1-2; D ambiguous. V lost 6 bases and J lost 3, with 11 bases in between. The CDR3 totals 13 residues. CDR3 DNA: TGTGCCAGCAGATACACGGTGGACTATGGCTACACCTTC. Residues: CASRYTVDYGYTF.

This clonotype was seen at least ten times. The chain joins TRBV7-2 to TRBJ2-3; unclear D gene. V lost 1 base, J lost 5 bases, and 7 bases lay in between. The CDR3 has 13 residues. Germline V CDR1 and CDR2: SGHTA, FQGNSA. The CDR3 loop reads CASSLVGKDTQYF. The CDR3 coding sequence is TGTGCCAGCAGCTTAGTTGGGAAAGATACGCAGTATTTT.

There are many counts of this clonotype. The J gene is TRBJ1-3, the V gene TRBV28; TRBD1 is a possible D gene (6 bases). The CDR3 runs 17 residues. V was cut by 4 bases and J by 4 bases, with 20 bases left in between. CDR1 and CDR2 (germline): MDHEN, SYDVKM. The CDR3 here is CASSYFTGPASGNTIYF. For the CDR3, the DNA is TGTGCCAGCAGTTACTTCACAGGGCCGGCCTCCGGAAACACCATATATTTT.

The chain joins TRBV19 to TRBJ2-7; D gene unclear. This CDR3 comprises 15 residues. Between the trimmed V and J ends, which lost 4 bases and 0 bases, there was a span of 13 bases. In germline, CDR1 is LNHDA, CDR2 SQIVND (reference sequence). CDR3: CASSSASASSYEQYF. CDR3 nucleotide sequence: TGTGCCAGTAGTAGCGCCAGCGCGAGCTCCTACGAGCAGTACTTC.

This clonotype was recorded at least ten times. This sequence joins TRBV7-2 and TRBJ1-6, with TRBD1 matching over 9 bases. CDR1 and CDR2 (germline): SGHTA, FQGNSA. V shed 5 bases and J 9 bases; nucleotides not matched to a gene: 5. The CDR3 spans 14 residues. CDR3 sequence: CASSAGQGGSPLHF. CDR3 nucleotides: TGTGCCAGCAGCGCGGGACAGGGTGGTTCACCCCTCCACTTT.

This clonotype was seen repeatedly, ten times or more. The chain joins TRBV11-2 to TRBJ2-1; D is unresolved. This CDR3 has 13 amino acids. Trimming stripped 2 bases from V and 1 base from J, with 3 bases between. The germline gives CDR1 SGHAT, CDR2 FQNNGV. The CDR3 spells CASSLRSYNEQFF. CDR3 sequence (DNA): TGTGCCAGCAGCTTAAGGTCCTACAATGAGCAGTTCTTC.

This clonotype was counted a few times. The genes are TRBV28 and TRBJ1-1; D possibly corresponds to TRBD1 (5 bases). The germline V gene has CDR1 MDHEN and CDR2 SYDVKM. The CDR3 totals 14 residues. V shed 6 bases and J shed 0 bases, with 11 bases lying between them. The CDR3 spells CASREGTLNTEAFF. The CDR3 nucleotides are TGTGCCAGCAGGGAGGGGACCCTGAACACTGAAGCTTTCTTT.

This clonotype was counted at least ten times. The DNA for the CDR3 is TGTGCCAGCAGTAGAGGACAGGGCGGCACCGGGGAGCTGTTTTTT. It yields the protein CASSRGQGGTGELFF. The chain has TRBV6-6 and TRBJ2-2, with 8 bases that match TRBD1. The germline V gene has CDR1 MNHNY and CDR2 SVGAGI (reference sequence). The V gene end was trimmed by 5 bases and the J gene end by 4 bases; junction bases not matched to a gene: 6. The CDR3 length is 15 residues.

This clonotype was counted between two and nine times. A junction boundary mismatches the germline segment, possibly from a read error. V usage is TRBV29-1 and J usage is TRBJ2-7; weak D call: TRBD1 (6 bases). The germline gives CDR1 SQVTM, CDR2 ANQGSEA. CDR3 length: 13 residues. The CDR3 DNA sequence: TGCAGCGTGGAAGACAGGAGCTCCTACGAGCAGTACTTC. Translating it yields CSVEDRSSYEQYF.